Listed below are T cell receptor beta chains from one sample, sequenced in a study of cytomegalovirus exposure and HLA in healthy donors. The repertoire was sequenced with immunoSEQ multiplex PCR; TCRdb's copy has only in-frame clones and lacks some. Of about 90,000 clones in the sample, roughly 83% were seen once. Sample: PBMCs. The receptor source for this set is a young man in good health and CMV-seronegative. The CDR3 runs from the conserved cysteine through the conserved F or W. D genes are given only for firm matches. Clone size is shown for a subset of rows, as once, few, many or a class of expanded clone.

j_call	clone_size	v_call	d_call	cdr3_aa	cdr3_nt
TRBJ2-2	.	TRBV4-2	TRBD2	CASSQGTSGIWAGELFF	TGTGCCAGCAGCCAAGGGACTAGCGGGATTTGGGCCGGGGAGCTGTTTTTT
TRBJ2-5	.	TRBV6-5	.	CASSRTGSKLETQYF	TGTGCCAGCAGCCGTACAGGGAGCAAGTTAGAGACCCAGTACTTC
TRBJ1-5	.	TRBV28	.	CASSPLREGGRLRPQHF	TGTGCCAGCAGTCCCCTCCGGGAGGGCGGACGGCTTCGGCCCCAGCATTTT
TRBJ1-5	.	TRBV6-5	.	CASSYSEGNQPQHF	TGTGCCAGCAGTTACTCCGAGGGCAATCAGCCCCAGCATTTT
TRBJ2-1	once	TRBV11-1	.	CASSLERHPMNEQFF	TGTGCCAGCAGCTTAGAAAGACATCCCATGAATGAGCAGTTCTTC
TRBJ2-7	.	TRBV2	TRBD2	CASSSTSGSSYEQYF	TGTGCCAGCAGCTCAACTAGCGGGAGCTCCTACGAGCAGTACTTC
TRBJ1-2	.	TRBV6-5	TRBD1	CASSDRDYGYTF	TGTGCCAGCAGCGACAGGGACTATGGCTACACCTTC
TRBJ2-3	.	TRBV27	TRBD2	CASSQLAGGATDTQYF	TGTGCCAGCAGTCAATTAGCGGGAGGAGCAACAGATACGCAGTATTTT
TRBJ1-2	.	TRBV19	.	CASRPTFNYGYTF	TGTGCCAGTAGGCCGACTTTTAACTATGGCTACACCTTC
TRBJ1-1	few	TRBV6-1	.	CASSESLPGNTEAFF	TGTGCCAGCAGTGAATCGTTGCCGGGGAACACTGAAGCTTTCTTT
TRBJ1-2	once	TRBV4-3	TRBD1	CASSQDRGGRGYTF	TGCGCCAGCAGCCAAGATCGAGGGGGCCGGGGCTACACCTTC
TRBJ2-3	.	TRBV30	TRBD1	CAWSVGGQGARDTQYF	TGTGCCTGGAGTGTAGGAGGGCAGGGGGCAAGGGATACGCAGTATTTT
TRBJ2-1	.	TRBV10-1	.	CASSRGQLGEQFF	TGCGCCAGCTCTCGAGGACAGTTGGGTGAGCAGTTCTTC
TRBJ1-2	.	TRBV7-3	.	CASSLTANNYGYTF	TGTGCCAGCAGCTTGACAGCTAATAACTATGGCTACACCTTC
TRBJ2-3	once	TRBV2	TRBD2	CASSEGGSSTDTQYF	TGTGCCAGCAGTGAGGGCGGGAGTAGCACAGATACGCAGTATTTT
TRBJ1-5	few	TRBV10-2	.	CASSEGAPGQPQHF	TGCGCCAGCAGTGAGGGGGCGCCTGGCCAGCCCCAGCATTTT
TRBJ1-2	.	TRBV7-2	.	CASSLERGYTF	TGTGCCAGCAGCTTAGAGCGGGGCTACACCTTC
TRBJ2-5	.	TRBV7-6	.	CASSLNVAQETQYF	TGTGCCAGCAGCTTAAACGTAGCACAAGAGACCCAGTACTTC
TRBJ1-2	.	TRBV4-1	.	CASSQAGYGYTF	TGCGCCAGCAGCCAAGCGGGCTATGGCTACACCTTC
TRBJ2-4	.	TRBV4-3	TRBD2	CASSHGRDSGRNIQYF	TGCGCCAGCAGCCATGGGAGGGATAGCGGGAGGAACATTCAGTACTTC
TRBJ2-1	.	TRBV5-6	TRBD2	CASSRRGSGRVNEQFF	TGTGCCAGCAGCCGACGGGGTAGCGGGAGAGTTAATGAGCAGTTCTTC
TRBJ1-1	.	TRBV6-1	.	CASSPKGQGNTEAFF	TGTGCCAGCAGTCCTAAGGGACAAGGGAACACTGAAGCTTTCTTT
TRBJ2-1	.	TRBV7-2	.	CASSPYAGPPFF	TGTGCCAGCAGTCCTTATGCGGGGCCCCCATTCTTC
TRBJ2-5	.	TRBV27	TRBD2	CASSAGLARETQYF	TGTGCCAGCAGTGCGGGACTAGCGAGGGAGACCCAGTACTTC
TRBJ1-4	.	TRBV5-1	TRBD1	CASSVAQGGEKLFF	TGCGCCAGCAGCGTAGCCCAGGGGGGTGAAAAACTGTTTTTT
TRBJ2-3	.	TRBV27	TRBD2	CASSLTTSGMTDTQYF	TGTGCCAGCAGTTTAACGACTAGCGGGATGACAGATACGCAGTATTTT
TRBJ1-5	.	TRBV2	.	CATSQSSSNQPQHF	TGTGCCACTTCCCAGTCAAGTAGCAATCAGCCCCAGCATTTT
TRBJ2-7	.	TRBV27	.	CASRKTGAPTYEQYF	TGTGCCAGCAGGAAGACAGGAGCCCCCACCTACGAGCAGTACTTC
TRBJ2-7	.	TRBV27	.	CASHSSSDEQYF	TGTGCCAGCCACTCGAGTTCTGACGAGCAGTACTTC
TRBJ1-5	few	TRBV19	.	CASAVGLYRVTGQPQHF	TGTGCCAGTGCAGTCGGCCTCTACAGGGTAACGGGGCAGCCCCAGCATTTT
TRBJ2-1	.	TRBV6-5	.	CASSPGGREQFF	TGTGCCAGCAGCCCCGGGGGTAGGGAGCAGTTCTTC
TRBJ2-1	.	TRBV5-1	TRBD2	CASSLIGLVLNEQFF	TGCGCCAGCAGCTTAATTGGACTAGTTCTCAATGAGCAGTTCTTC
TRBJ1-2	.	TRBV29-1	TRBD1	CSVDSGGRYGYTF	TGCAGCGTTGACTCAGGGGGCCGCTATGGCTACACCTTC
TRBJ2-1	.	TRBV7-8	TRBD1	CASSFRTGGYNEQFF	TGTGCCAGCAGCTTCCGGACAGGGGGCTACAATGAGCAGTTCTTC
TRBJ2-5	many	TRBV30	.	CAWIFSGDPQETQYF	TGTGCCTGGATTTTTTCGGGGGACCCACAAGAGACCCAGTACTTC
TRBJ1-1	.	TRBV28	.	CASSLLTGRAFF	TGTGCCAGCAGTTTATTAACCGGGAGAGCTTTCTTT
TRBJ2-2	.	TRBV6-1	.	CASGGTGVTGELFF	TGTGCCAGCGGCGGGACTGGGGTCACCGGGGAGCTGTTTTTT
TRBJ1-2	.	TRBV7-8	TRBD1	CATRQGQGYTF	TGTGCCACCCGACAGGGGCAAGGCTACACCTTC
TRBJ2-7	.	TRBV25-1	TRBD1	CASSDLDRDRPYEQYF	TGTGCCAGCAGTGATTTAGACCGGGACAGACCATACGAGCAGTACTTC
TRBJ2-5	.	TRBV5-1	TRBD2	CASSSQLGLAGGETQYF	TGCGCCAGCAGCTCCCAACTAGGACTAGCGGGAGGAGAGACCCAGTACTTC
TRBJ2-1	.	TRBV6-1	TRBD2	CASSGTSYGEQFF	TGTGCCTCCTCCGGGACTAGTTATGGTGAGCAGTTCTTC
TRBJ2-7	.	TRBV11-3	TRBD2	CASSQAGKEQYF	TGTGCCAGCAGTCAAGCGGGGAAAGAGCAGTACTTC
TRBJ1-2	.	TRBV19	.	CASSIMQASGYTF	TGTGCCAGTAGTATAATGCAAGCGAGTGGCTACACCTTC
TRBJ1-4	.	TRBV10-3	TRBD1	CAISATSDRVSLTNEKLFF	TGTGCCATCAGTGCAACATCGGACAGGGTCTCTTTGACTAATGAAAAACTGTTTTTT
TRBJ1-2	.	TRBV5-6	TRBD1	CASSLRGQPSYGYTF	TGTGCCAGCAGCTTGAGGGGACAGCCCAGCTATGGCTACACCTTC